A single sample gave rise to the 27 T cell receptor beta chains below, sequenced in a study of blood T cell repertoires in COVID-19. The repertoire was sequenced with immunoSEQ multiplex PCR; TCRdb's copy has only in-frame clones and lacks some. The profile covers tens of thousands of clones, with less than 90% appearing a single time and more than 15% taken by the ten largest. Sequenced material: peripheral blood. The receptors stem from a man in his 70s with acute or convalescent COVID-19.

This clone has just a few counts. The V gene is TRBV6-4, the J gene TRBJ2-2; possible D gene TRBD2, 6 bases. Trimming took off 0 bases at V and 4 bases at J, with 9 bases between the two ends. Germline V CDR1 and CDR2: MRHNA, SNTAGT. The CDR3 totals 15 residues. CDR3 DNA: TGTGCCAGCAGTGACTCCGGGGGAGTCACCGGGGAGCTGTTTTTT. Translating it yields CASSDSGGVTGELFF.

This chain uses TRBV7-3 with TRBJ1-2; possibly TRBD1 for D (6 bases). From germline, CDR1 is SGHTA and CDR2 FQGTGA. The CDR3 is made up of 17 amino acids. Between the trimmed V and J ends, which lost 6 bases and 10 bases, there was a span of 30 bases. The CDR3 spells CASRQQGGGSLGDDYTF. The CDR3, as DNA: TGTGCCAGCAGACAACAGGGAGGGGGTTCCCTAGGAGATGACTACACCTTC.

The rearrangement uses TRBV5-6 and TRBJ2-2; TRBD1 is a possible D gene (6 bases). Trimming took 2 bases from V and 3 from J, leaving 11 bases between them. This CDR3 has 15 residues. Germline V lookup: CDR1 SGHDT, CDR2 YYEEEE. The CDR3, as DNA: TGTGCCAGCAGCTTCCAGGGGTTGTACACCGGGGAGCTGTTTTTT. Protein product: CASSFQGLYTGELFF. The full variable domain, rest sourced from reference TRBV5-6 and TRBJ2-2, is DAGVTQSPTHLIKTRGQQVTLRCSPKSGHDTVSWYQQALGQGPQFIFQYYEEEERQRGNFPDRFSGHQFPNYSSELNVNALLLGDSALYLCASSFQGLYTGELFFGEGSRLTVL.

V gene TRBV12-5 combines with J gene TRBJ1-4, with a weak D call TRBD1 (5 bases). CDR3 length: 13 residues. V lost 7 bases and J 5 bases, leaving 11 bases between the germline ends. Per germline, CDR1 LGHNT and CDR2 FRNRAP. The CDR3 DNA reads TGTGCTAGTGCCTGGAGACAGAATGAAAAACTGTTTTTT. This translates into CASAWRQNEKLFF. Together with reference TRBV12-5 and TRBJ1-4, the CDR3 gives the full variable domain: DARVTQTPRHKVTEMGQEVTMRCQPILGHNTVFWYRQTMMQGLELLAYFRNRAPLDDSGMPKDRFSAEMPDATLATLKIQPSEPRDSAVYFCASAWRQNEKLFFGSGTQLSVL.

Here the CDR3 DNA reads TGCGCCAGCAGCCAAGAACCTACTAGCGGGCTGAGCTCCTACAATGAGCAGTTCTTC. Residues: CASSQEPTSGLSSYNEQFF. V and J are TRBV4-3 and TRBJ2-1; TRBD2 matches at 9 bases. CDR3 length: 19 residues. Germline lookup yields CDR1 LGHNA and CDR2 YSLEER. Losses at the gene ends were 0 bases for V and 0 bases for J; bases not matched to a gene: 9.

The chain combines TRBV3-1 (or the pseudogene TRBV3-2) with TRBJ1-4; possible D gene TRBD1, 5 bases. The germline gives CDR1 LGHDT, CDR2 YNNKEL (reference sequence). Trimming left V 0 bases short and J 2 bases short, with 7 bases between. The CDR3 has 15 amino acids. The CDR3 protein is CASSQDRGTNEKLFF. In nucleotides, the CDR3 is TGTGCCAGCAGCCAAGATCGGGGGACTAATGAAAAACTGTTTTTT.

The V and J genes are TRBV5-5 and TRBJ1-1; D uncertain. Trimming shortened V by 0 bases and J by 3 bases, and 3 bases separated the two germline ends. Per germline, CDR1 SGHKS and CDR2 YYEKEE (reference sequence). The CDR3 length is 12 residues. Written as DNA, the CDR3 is TGTGCCAGCAGCTTGGACTACACTGAAGCTTTCTTT. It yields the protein CASSLDYTEAFF.

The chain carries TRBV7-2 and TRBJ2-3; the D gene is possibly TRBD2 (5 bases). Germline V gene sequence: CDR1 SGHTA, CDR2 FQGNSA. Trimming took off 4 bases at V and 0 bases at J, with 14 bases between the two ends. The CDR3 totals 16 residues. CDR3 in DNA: TGTGCCAGCAGCTGGACCCGGGGAGCTAGCACAGATACGCAGTATTTT. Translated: CASSWTRGASTDTQYF.

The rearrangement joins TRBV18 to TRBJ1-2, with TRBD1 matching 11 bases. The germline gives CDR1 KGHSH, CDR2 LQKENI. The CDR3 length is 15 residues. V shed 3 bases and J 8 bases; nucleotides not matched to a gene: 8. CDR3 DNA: TGTGCCAGCTCACCGTACGGACAGGGGGCGGGAGGCTACACCTTC. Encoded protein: CASSPYGQGAGGYTF.

DNA of the CDR3: TGTGCCATCAGTGAGATTGGACTTGACTACGAGCAGTACTTC. As protein: CAISEIGLDYEQYF. The chain recombines TRBV10-3 with TRBJ2-7; D is perhaps TRBD2 (5 bases). The germline gives CDR1 ENHRY, CDR2 SYGVKD. The CDR3 totals 14 residues. The V gene lost 2 bases and the J gene lost 3 bases, with 11 bases spanning the gap.

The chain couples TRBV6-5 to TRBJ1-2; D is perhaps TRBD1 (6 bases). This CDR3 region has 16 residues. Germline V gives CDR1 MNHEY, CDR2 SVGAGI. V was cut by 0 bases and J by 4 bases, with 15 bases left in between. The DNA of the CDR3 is TGTGCCAGCAGTTACTCGATAATAGGGGGATCCTATGGCTACACCTTC. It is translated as CASSYSIIGGSYGYTF.

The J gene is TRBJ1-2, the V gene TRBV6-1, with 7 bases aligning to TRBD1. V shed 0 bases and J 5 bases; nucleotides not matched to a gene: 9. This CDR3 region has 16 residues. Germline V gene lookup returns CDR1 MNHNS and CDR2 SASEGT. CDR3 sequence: CASSEAQAGGGYGYTF. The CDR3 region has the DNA TGTGCCAGCAGTGAAGCGCAGGCAGGGGGTGGGTATGGCTACACCTTC.

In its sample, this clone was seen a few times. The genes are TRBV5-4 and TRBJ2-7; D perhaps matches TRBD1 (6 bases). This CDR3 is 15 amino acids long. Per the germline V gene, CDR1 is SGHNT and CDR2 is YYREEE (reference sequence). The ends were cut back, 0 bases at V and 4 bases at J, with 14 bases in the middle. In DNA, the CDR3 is TGTGCCAGCAGCTTGGCAGGGGTGCCAGGGTACGAGCAGTACTTC. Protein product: CASSLAGVPGYEQYF.

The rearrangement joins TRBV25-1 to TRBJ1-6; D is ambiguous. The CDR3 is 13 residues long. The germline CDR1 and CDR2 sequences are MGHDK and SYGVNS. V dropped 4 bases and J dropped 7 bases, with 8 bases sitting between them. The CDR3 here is CASSVSGNSPLHF. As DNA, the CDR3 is TGTGCCAGCAGTGTCTCGGGGAATTCACCCCTCCACTTT. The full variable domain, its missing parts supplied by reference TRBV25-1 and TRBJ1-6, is EADIYQTPRYLVIGTGKKITLECSQTMGHDKMYWYQQDPGMELHLIHYSYGVNSTEKGDLSSESTVSRIRTEHFPLTLESARPSHTSQYLCASSVSGNSPLHFGNGTRLTVT.

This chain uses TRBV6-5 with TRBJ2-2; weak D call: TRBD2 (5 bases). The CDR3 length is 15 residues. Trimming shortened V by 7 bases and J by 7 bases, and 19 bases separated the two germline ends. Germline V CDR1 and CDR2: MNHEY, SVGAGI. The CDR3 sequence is CASTPSGPWVGELFF. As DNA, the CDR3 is TGTGCCAGCACCCCAAGCGGCCCCTGGGTCGGGGAGCTGTTTTTT.

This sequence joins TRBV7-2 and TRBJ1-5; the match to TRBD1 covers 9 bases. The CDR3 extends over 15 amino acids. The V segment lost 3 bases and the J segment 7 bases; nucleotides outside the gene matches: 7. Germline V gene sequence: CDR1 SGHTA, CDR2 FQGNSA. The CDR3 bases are TGTGCCAGCAGCTTGGGGGGACAGGGTATCCAGCCCCAGCATTTT. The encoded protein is CASSLGGQGIQPQHF.

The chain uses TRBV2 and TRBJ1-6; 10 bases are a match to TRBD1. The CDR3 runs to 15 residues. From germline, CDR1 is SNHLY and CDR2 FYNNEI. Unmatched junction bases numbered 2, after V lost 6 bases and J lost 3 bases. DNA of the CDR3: TGTGCCAGCAGGGGACAGGGGAACTATAATTCACCCCTCCACTTT. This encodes CASRGQGNYNSPLHF.

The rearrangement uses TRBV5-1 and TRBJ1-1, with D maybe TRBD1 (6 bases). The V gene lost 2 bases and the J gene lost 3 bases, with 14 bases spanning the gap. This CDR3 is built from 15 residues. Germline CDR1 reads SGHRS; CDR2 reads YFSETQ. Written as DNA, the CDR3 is TGCGCCAGCAGCTTAACAGGGAAAATCGACACTGAAGCTTTCTTT. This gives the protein CASSLTGKIDTEAFF.

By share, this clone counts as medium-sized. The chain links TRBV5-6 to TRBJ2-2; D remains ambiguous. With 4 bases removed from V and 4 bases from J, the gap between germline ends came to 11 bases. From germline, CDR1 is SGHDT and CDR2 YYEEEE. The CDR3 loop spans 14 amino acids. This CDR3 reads CASSPFLGTGELFF. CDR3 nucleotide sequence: TGTGCCAGCAGCCCCTTCCTAGGCACCGGGGAGCTGTTTTTT.

The CDR3 reads CASSFQGYEQYF. CDR3 DNA: TGTGCCAGCAGTTTTCAGGGCTACGAGCAGTACTTC. The chain carries TRBV12-3 or TRBV12-4 and TRBJ2-7; a weak D match, TRBD1 (5 bases). CDR3 size: 12 residues. V shed 3 bases and J shed 3 bases, with 6 bases lying between them.

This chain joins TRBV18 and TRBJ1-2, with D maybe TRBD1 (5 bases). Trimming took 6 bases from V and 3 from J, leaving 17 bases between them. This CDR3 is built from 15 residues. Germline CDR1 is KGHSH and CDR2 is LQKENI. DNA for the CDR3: TGTGCCAGCTCCCCGGGGGTCAGGGCCGACTATGGCTACACCTTC. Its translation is CASSPGVRADYGYTF.

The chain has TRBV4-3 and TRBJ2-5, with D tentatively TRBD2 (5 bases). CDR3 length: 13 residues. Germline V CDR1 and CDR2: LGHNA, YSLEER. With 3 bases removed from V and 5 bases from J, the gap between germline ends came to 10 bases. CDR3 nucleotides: TGCGCCAGCAGCCAGAGAACGGGGGAGACCCAGTACTTC. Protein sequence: CASSQRTGETQYF.

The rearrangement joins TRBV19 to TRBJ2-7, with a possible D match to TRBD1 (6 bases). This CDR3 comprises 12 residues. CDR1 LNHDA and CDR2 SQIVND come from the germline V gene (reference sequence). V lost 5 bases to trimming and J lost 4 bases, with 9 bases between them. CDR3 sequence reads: CASSVDRYEQYF. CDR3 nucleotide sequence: TGTGCCAGTAGTGTGGACAGATACGAGCAGTACTTC.

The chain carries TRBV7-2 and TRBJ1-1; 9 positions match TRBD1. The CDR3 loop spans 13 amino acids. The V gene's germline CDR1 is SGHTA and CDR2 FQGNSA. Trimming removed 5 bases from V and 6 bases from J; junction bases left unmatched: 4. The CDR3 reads CASSPQGASEAFF. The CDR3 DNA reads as TGTGCCAGCAGCCCACAGGGGGCCTCTGAAGCTTTCTTT.

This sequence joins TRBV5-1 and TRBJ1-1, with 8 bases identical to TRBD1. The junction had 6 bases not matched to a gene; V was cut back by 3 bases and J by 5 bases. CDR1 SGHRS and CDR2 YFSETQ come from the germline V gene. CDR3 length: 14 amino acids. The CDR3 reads CASSSSRGQTEAFF. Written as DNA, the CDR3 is TGCGCCAGCAGCTCTTCCAGGGGGCAGACTGAAGCTTTCTTT.

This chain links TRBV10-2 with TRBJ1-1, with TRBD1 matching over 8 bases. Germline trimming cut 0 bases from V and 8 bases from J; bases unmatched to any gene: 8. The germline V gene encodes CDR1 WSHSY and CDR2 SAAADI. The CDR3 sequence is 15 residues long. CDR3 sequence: CASSESGQGASEAFF. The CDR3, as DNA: TGCGCCAGCAGTGAGTCGGGTCAGGGGGCCTCCGAAGCTTTCTTT.

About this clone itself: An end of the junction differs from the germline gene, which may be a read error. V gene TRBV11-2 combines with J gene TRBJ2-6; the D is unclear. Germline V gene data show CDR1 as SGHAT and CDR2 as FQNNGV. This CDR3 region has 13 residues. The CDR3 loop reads CASGFGGANVLTF. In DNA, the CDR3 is TGTGCCAGCGGCTTCGGTGGGGCCAACGTCCTGACTTTC.